A single sample is the source of the 29 T cell receptor beta chains below, sequenced in a study of somatic mutations in cytotoxic T cells in rheumatoid arthritis. The method was immunoSEQ multiplex PCR; TCRdb's version includes in-frame clones alone and lacks a portion of them. This table has about 16,000 clones, 75% to 80% appearing once. Sequenced material: CD8+ T cells sorted from blood. The receptors shown here come from an adult with rheumatoid arthritis.

The chain carries TRBV27 and TRBJ2-2, with 7 bases that match TRBD1. From germline, CDR1 is MNHEY and CDR2 SMNVEV (reference sequence). V dropped 7 bases and J dropped 6; count of bases not matched to a gene: 8. This CDR3 has 14 amino acids. Here the CDR3 DNA reads TGTGCCAGCACCTATCAGGGGGACGCCGGGGAGCTGTTTTTT. Its translation is CASTYQGDAGELFF.

The chain is built from TRBV4-1 and TRBJ1-5; the D is unclear. V lost 2 bases to trimming and J lost 0 bases, with 5 bases between them. Germline V gene data show CDR1 as MGHRA and CDR2 as YSYEKL. This CDR3 has 14 amino acids. DNA for the CDR3: TGCGCCAGCAGCCAACACTCTAGCAATCAGCCCCAGCATTTT. Its translation is CASSQHSSNQPQHF.

CDR3 bases: TGTGCCAGCAGCTTCGTTCAGGGTGAGTGGGGCAATGAGCAGTTCTTC. Protein sequence: CASSFVQGEWGNEQFF. This chain links TRBV5-4 with TRBJ2-1; D possibly corresponds to TRBD1 (5 bases). The germline gives CDR1 SGHNT, CDR2 YYREEE (reference sequence). CDR3 length: 16 residues. The germline V and J ends were trimmed by 2 bases and 6 bases, with 18 bases remaining between them.

The chain combines TRBV6-5 with TRBJ1-6; possibly TRBD1 for D (5 bases). The germline V gene encodes CDR1 MNHEY and CDR2 SVGAGI. Trimming removed 6 bases from V and 4 bases from J, with 10 bases in between. This CDR3 is 14 amino acids long. The CDR3 reads CASRTRGYNSPLHF. In DNA, the CDR3 is TGTGCCAGCAGGACTAGGGGTTATAATTCACCCCTCCACTTT.

This chain joins TRBV5-1 and TRBJ2-7, with D maybe TRBD1 (5 bases). CDR1 and CDR2 from the germline V gene are SGHRS and YFSETQ. Trimming cost V 0 bases and J 4 bases, with 8 bases left between them. This CDR3 has 13 residues. The CDR3 sequence is CASSLGGEYEQYF. In DNA, the CDR3 is TGCGCCAGCAGCTTGGGGGGCGAATACGAGCAGTACTTC. Supplemented by reference TRBV5-1 and TRBJ2-7, the full variable domain reads KAGVTQTPRYLIKTRGQQVTLSCSPISGHRSVSWYQQTPGQGLQFLFEYFSETQRNKGNFPGRFSGRQFSNSRSEMNVSTLELGDSALYLCASSLGGEYEQYFGPGTRLTVT.

This chain uses TRBV28 with TRBJ2-7; TRBD1 agrees at 7 bases. J was trimmed by 6 bases and V by 5 bases; bases with no gene match: 7. The CDR3 contains 13 residues. The germline CDR1 and CDR2 sequences are MDHEN and SYDVKM. The CDR3 reads CASSITGVGEQYF. CDR3 DNA: TGTGCCAGCAGTATTACAGGGGTGGGCGAGCAGTACTTC.

The gene calls are TRBV5-4 and TRBJ2-2, with TRBD1 matching over 8 bases. V shed 4 bases and J 0 bases; nucleotides not matched to a gene: 5. The V gene's germline CDR1 is SGHNT and CDR2 YYREEE (reference sequence). The CDR3 is 16 residues long. This CDR3 is CASSPEGQANTGELFF. In DNA, the CDR3 is TGTGCCAGCAGCCCGGAGGGACAGGCGAACACCGGGGAGCTGTTTTTT.

The genes are TRBV28 and TRBJ2-1, with TRBD2 matching over 8 bases. This CDR3 is 20 amino acids long. Germline-derived CDR1 and CDR2 are MDHEN and SYDVKM. V lost 6 bases and J lost 4; bases outside the gene matches: 23. DNA for the CDR3: TGTGCCAGCAGCCCTGGGGAACTAGCGGCGCTACCGGTACTATACAATGAGCAGTTCTTC. It translates to CASSPGELAALPVLYNEQFF.

This chain uses TRBV5-1 with TRBJ1-1; D might be TRBD1 (5 bases). Trimming took 7 bases from V and 3 from J, leaving 10 bases between them. The CDR3 consists of 12 residues. CDR1 is SGHRS, CDR2 YFSETQ, per germline. CDR3 sequence (DNA): TGCGCCAGCGGGGACTGGGACACTGAAGCTTTCTTT. The encoded protein is CASGDWDTEAFF. Together with reference TRBV5-1 and TRBJ1-1, the CDR3 gives the full variable domain: KAGVTQTPRYLIKTRGQQVTLSCSPISGHRSVSWYQQTPGQGLQFLFEYFSETQRNKGNFPGRFSGRQFSNSRSEMNVSTLELGDSALYLCASGDWDTEAFFGQGTRLTVV.

In DNA form, the CDR3 reads TGCGCCAGCGACCCGGGGACAGGACACACTGAAGCTTTCTTT. Its protein product is CASDPGTGHTEAFF. This chain links TRBV10-1 with TRBJ1-1, with 8 bases aligning to TRBD1. Germline V gives CDR1 WNHNN, CDR2 SYGVQD (reference sequence). The CDR3 contains 14 residues. V was clipped by 8 bases and J by 3 bases; unmatched bases: 8.

The CDR3 region has the DNA TGTGCCAGCACCCCGACAGGGGTGGAAACTGAAGCTTTCTTT. It encodes CASTPTGVETEAFF. This sequence joins TRBV27 and TRBJ1-1; TRBD1 matches 8 bases. Germline loops: CDR1 MNHEY, CDR2 SMNVEV (reference sequence). CDR3 length: 14 residues. J gave up 5 bases and V 7 bases, and 9 bases lay outside the gene matches.

The chain employs TRBV19 and TRBJ2-7, with 9 positions matching TRBD1. Germline loops: CDR1 LNHDA, CDR2 SQIVND (reference sequence). J was trimmed by 0 bases and V by 0 bases; bases with no gene match: 6. This CDR3 region has 17 residues. The CDR3 sequence is CASSIDGTGTSSYEQYF. DNA of the CDR3: TGTGCCAGTAGTATAGACGGGACAGGGACCAGCTCCTACGAGCAGTACTTC.

This clone was counted a few times. The rearrangement joins TRBV10-3 to TRBJ1-1; perhaps TRBD1 as D (5 bases). The CDR3 sequence is 13 residues long. In germline, CDR1 is ENHRY, CDR2 SYGVKD. V lost 2 bases and J 5 bases, leaving 9 bases between the germline ends. The CDR3 coding sequence is TGTGCCATCAGTGAGGACAGAAGGACTGAAGCTTTCTTT. Protein: CAISEDRRTEAFF.

Here the CDR3 DNA reads TGCGCCAGCAGCTTGGCCCTCAGGGGGCGAAATTCACCCCTCCACTTT. Translated: CASSLALRGRNSPLHF. This rearrangement joins TRBV5-1 to TRBJ1-6; 8 positions match TRBD1. This CDR3 is built from 16 residues. The V gene end was trimmed by 0 bases and the J gene end by 7 bases; junction bases not matched to a gene: 6. Germline V gene lookup returns CDR1 SGHRS and CDR2 YFSETQ.

This clone was detected only once. The V gene is TRBV6-5, the J gene TRBJ2-1; tentatively, D is TRBD1 (8 bases). The CDR3 consists of 15 residues. Trimming took 2 bases from V and 7 from J, leaving 15 bases between them. Per the germline V gene, CDR1 is MNHEY and CDR2 is SVGAGI. The CDR3 loop reads CASSYGTGGANEQFF. The CDR3 DNA is TGTGCCAGCAGTTACGGAACAGGGGGGGCTAATGAGCAGTTCTTC.

The J gene is TRBJ2-6, the V gene TRBV7-8; no clear D. This CDR3 has 18 amino acids. The V gene's germline CDR1 is SGHVS and CDR2 FQNEAQ. Trimming shortened V by 1 base and J by 0 bases, and 13 bases separated the two germline ends. The CDR3, as DNA: TGTGCCAGCAGCTTAGATTTTGGGAAACTCTCTGGGGCCAACGTCCTGACTTTC. Amino acids: CASSLDFGKLSGANVLTF.

J is TRBJ1-5 and V is TRBV19; the D gene is possibly TRBD1 (5 bases). Germline CDR1 is LNHDA and CDR2 is SQIVND (reference sequence). The CDR3 is 15 residues long. V gave up 2 bases and J gave up 5 bases, with 13 bases separating them. The CDR3 DNA sequence: TGTGCCAGTAGTATATGGGTGGGGCCAGATCAGCCCCAGCATTTT. This gives the protein CASSIWVGPDQPQHF.

The J gene is TRBJ1-5, the V gene TRBV1. TRBV1 counts as a pseudogene. The CDR3 length is 13 residues. The CDR3 protein is CTSSPLQGRPQHF. CDR3 sequence (DNA): TGCACCAGCAGCCCTCTTCAAGGTAGGCCCCAGCATTTT.

This clone was counted a single time. The chain combines TRBV10-2 with TRBJ2-5; D possibly matches TRBD1 or TRBD2 (6 bases each). The germline gives CDR1 WSHSY, CDR2 SAAADI. With 2 bases removed from V and 5 bases from J, the gap between germline ends came to 12 bases. The CDR3 spans 14 residues. Here the CDR3 reads CASSEPGAGETQYF. CDR3 coding DNA: TGCGCCAGCAGTGAGCCGGGGGCCGGGGAGACCCAGTACTTC.

This clone was observed a few times. The sample holds other DNA sequences that translate to the same CDR3. The CDR3 loop reads CASSQPTSAKETQYF. The DNA for the CDR3 is TGTGCCAGCAGCCAACCGACTAGCGCTAAAGAGACCCAGTACTTC. The J gene is TRBJ2-5, the V gene TRBV4-2; 8 positions match TRBD2. Germline V gene data show CDR1 as LGHNA and CDR2 as YNFKEQ. The CDR3 is made up of 15 amino acids. The junction had 5 bases not matched to a gene; V was cut back by 2 bases and J by 3 bases.

This chain links TRBV7-9 with TRBJ1-2; 7 nucleotides match TRBD1. In germline, CDR1 is SEHNR, CDR2 FQNEAQ (reference sequence). This CDR3 contains 15 residues. With V trimmed by 5 bases and J by 0 bases, 6 bases remained unmatched. The CDR3 DNA sequence: TGTGCCAGCAGCCTCGGACAGGCGGCTAACTATGGCTACACCTTC. This codes for CASSLGQAANYGYTF.

The chain links TRBV4-1 to TRBJ2-2; 7 nucleotides line up with TRBD1. J was trimmed by 2 bases and V by 3 bases; bases with no gene match: 12. Germline loops: CDR1 MGHRA, CDR2 YSYEKL. This CDR3 contains 18 residues. The CDR3 region has the DNA TGCGCCAGCAGCCACGCCCTAACAGGGGCCGATAACACCGGGGAGCTGTTTTTT. Translation: CASSHALTGADNTGELFF.

The chain recombines TRBV15 with TRBJ1-2, with 8 bases that match TRBD1. Trimming removed 2 bases from V and 2 bases from J; junction bases left unmatched: 4. The CDR3 has 15 amino acids. The germline gives CDR1 LNHNV, CDR2 YYDKDF (reference sequence). The CDR3 bases are TGTGCCACCAGCAGAAAGGGACAGGAAAACTATGGCTACACCTTC. As protein: CATSRKGQENYGYTF.

This clone was seen more than once but under ten times. The V and J genes are TRBV15 and TRBJ1-1; D unresolved. CDR1 LNHNV and CDR2 YYDKDF come from the germline V gene (reference sequence). V shed 0 bases and J shed 5 bases, with 7 bases lying between them. The length of the CDR3 is 13 residues. CDR3 protein: CATSRDQRTEAFF. CDR3 in DNA: TGTGCCACCAGCAGAGATCAACGGACTGAAGCTTTCTTT. Complete variable domain (other parts from reference TRBV15 and TRBJ1-1): DAMVIQNPRYQVTQFGKPVTLSCSQTLNHNVMYWYQQKSSQAPKLLFHYYDKDFNNEADTPDNFQSRRPNTSFCFLDIRSPGLGDTAMYLCATSRDQRTEAFFGQGTRLTVV.

The rearrangement uses TRBV27 and TRBJ1-1; D is undetermined. This CDR3 has 14 amino acids. Looked up from germline, CDR1 is MNHEY and CDR2 is SMNVEV (reference sequence). The V and J ends lost 0 bases and 6 bases respectively, with 11 bases between them. CDR3 in DNA: TGTGCCAGCAGTTTATCACGCTGGGGTCCTGAAGCTTTCTTT. Amino acids: CASSLSRWGPEAFF.

The rearrangement links TRBV10-1 to TRBJ2-3; D could derive from TRBD1 or TRBD2 (5 bases each). This CDR3 is built from 15 residues. The germline CDR1 and CDR2 sequences are WNHNN and SYGVQD (reference sequence). With 6 bases removed from V and 1 base from J, the gap between germline ends came to 14 bases. For the CDR3, the DNA is TGCGCCAGCAGCCCATCTTTGGGGGGCACAGATACGCAGTATTTT. This sequence encodes CASSPSLGGTDTQYF.

V gene TRBV7-9 combines with J gene TRBJ1-2; D remains ambiguous. This CDR3 region has 14 residues. The V end was cut by 5 bases, the J end by 5 bases, with 15 bases between. The germline CDR1 and CDR2 sequences are SEHNR and FQNEAQ (reference sequence). CDR3 in DNA: TGTGCCAGCAGCCCCTCCTCCTGGCAATATGGCTACACCTTC. Translated: CASSPSSWQYGYTF.

This sequence joins TRBV6-6 and TRBJ1-4; 7 positions agree with TRBD1. Trimming took 9 bases from V and 4 from J; bases not matched to a gene: 5. CDR1 is MNHNY and CDR2 is SVGAGI in the germline V gene (reference sequence). The CDR3 is 13 amino acids. The CDR3 nucleotides are TGTGCCAGTAGGACAGGTCTTAATGAAAAACTGTTTTTT. Translation: CASRTGLNEKLFF.

The J gene is TRBJ2-7, the V gene TRBV11-2; TRBD1 matches 8 bases. The CDR3 is made up of 15 amino acids. J lost 3 bases, V lost 0 bases, and 4 bases had no gene match. The germline CDR1 and CDR2 sequences are SGHAT and FQNNGV. The CDR3 protein is CASSLDPGTGYEQYF. In DNA form, the CDR3 reads TGTGCCAGCAGCTTAGATCCGGGGACAGGCTACGAGCAGTACTTC. Supplemented by reference TRBV11-2 and TRBJ2-7, the full variable domain reads EAGVAQSPRYKIIEKRQSVAFWCNPISGHATLYWYQQILGQGPKLLIQFQNNGVVDDSQLPKDRFSAERLKGVDSTLKIQPAKLEDSAVYLCASSLDPGTGYEQYFGPGTRLTVT.